A single sample gave rise to the 30 T cell receptor beta chains below, sequenced in a study of blood T cell repertoires in COVID-19. Assay: immunoSEQ multiplex PCR; the TCRdb copy retains only in-frame clones and omits some. Seen here are some 58,000 clones, 75% to 90% observed once, and the top ten hold roughly 30%. The sequenced sample was peripheral blood. The receptor source for this set is a man between 60 and 75 years old with COVID-19, enrolled during active disease.

The chain joins TRBV3-1 (or the pseudogene TRBV3-2) to TRBJ2-7; D is possibly TRBD1 (5 bases). This CDR3 has 14 amino acids. Germline V lookup: CDR1 LGHDT, CDR2 YNNKEL (reference sequence). Trimming removed 4 bases from V and 6 bases from J, with 16 bases in between. DNA for the CDR3: TGTGCCAGCAGCCGACAGAATAAAGACAGCGAGCAGTACTTC. Its protein product is CASSRQNKDSEQYF.

This chain links TRBV5-1 with TRBJ1-3, with D possibly being TRBD1 (6 bases). The CDR3 runs to 13 residues. From germline, CDR1 is SGHRS and CDR2 YFSETQ. Trimming removed 6 bases from V and 4 bases from J, with 11 bases in between. CDR3 bases: TGCGCCAGCACACAGGGTGCGGGAAACACCATATATTTT. Encoded protein: CASTQGAGNTIYF.

The gene calls are TRBV15 and TRBJ2-1; D gene unclear. Trimming shortened V by 0 bases and J by 10 bases, and 22 bases separated the two germline ends. Germline CDR1 is LNHNV and CDR2 is YYDKDF (reference sequence). This CDR3 is 17 amino acids long. CDR3 amino acids: CATSRDPPTTTSNEQFF. The CDR3 DNA reads as TGTGCCACCAGCAGAGATCCCCCCACAACAACCTCCAACGAGCAGTTCTTC.

V gene TRBV5-1 combines with J gene TRBJ2-7; TRBD1 aligns across 10 bases. Losses at the gene ends were 2 bases for V and 2 bases for J; bases not matched to a gene: 4. The CDR3 totals 15 residues. CDR1 and CDR2 from the germline V gene are SGHRS and YFSETQ. CDR3 coding DNA: TGCGCCAGCAGCTTAGACAGGGGGCCCCCCTACGAGCAGTACTTC. Residues: CASSLDRGPPYEQYF.

The table lists this clone with a count of one. J is TRBJ2-1 and V is TRBV12-3 or TRBV12-4; D not certain. With 2 bases removed from V and 5 bases from J, the gap between germline ends came to 7 bases. This CDR3 is 13 amino acids long. The DNA of the CDR3 is TGTGCCAGCAGTTTAAACAGAAACAATGAGCAGTTCTTC. This codes for CASSLNRNNEQFF.

The genes are TRBV5-6 and TRBJ2-7; D is undetermined. The V gene's germline CDR1 is SGHDT and CDR2 YYEEEE. This CDR3 has 11 residues. The V and J ends lost 3 bases and 5 bases respectively, with 6 bases between them. CDR3 residues: CASSYRDEQYF. The CDR3 DNA is TGTGCCAGCAGCTACCGGGACGAGCAGTACTTC.

The chain joins TRBV7-9 to TRBJ2-5; D is possibly TRBD2 (5 bases). Deletions cut 1 base from V and 5 bases from J, with 8 bases between. The length of the CDR3 is 13 residues. Germline CDR1 reads SEHNR; CDR2 reads FQNEAQ (reference sequence). CDR3 coding DNA: TGTGCCAGCAGCTTAGTTCCGGGGGAGACCCAGTACTTC. Its translation is CASSLVPGETQYF.

The chain links TRBV5-5 to TRBJ1-5; a possible D gene is TRBD1 (5 bases). The CDR3 totals 17 residues. V was clipped by 1 base and J by 0 bases, with 14 bases between them. Germline V lookup: CDR1 SGHKS, CDR2 YYEKEE (reference sequence). The CDR3 nucleotides are TGTGCCAGCAGCTTGAGGGTGGACATTTATAGCAATCAGCCCCAGCATTTT. Translating gives CASSLRVDIYSNQPQHF.

This clone has just a few counts. This chain uses TRBV6-5 with TRBJ1-6; D gene uncertain. The CDR3 extends over 15 amino acids. Germline-derived CDR1 and CDR2 are MNHEY and SVGAGI. V was cut by 5 bases and J by 7 bases, with 15 bases left in between. The CDR3 sequence is CASSLEGGRNSPLHF. In nucleotides, the CDR3 is TGTGCCAGCAGTCTCGAGGGTGGTAGGAATTCACCCCTCCACTTT.

This chain links TRBV19 with TRBJ1-1, with TRBD1 identical over 7 bases. Trimming removed 5 bases from V and 4 bases from J; junction bases left unmatched: 16. CDR3 length: 17 amino acids. Germline V gene lookup returns CDR1 LNHDA and CDR2 SQIVND (reference sequence). The CDR3 nucleotides read TGTGCCAGTAGTCCAAACAGGGGCAATCCCCAACTCACTGAAGCTTTCTTT. This gives the protein CASSPNRGNPQLTEAFF. The complete variable domain, with remaining parts taken from reference TRBV19 and TRBJ1-1, reads DGGITQSPKYLFRKEGQNVTLSCEQNLNHDAMYWYRQDPGQGLRLIYYSQIVNDFQKGDIAEGYSVSREKKESFPLTVTSAQKNPTAFYLCASSPNRGNPQLTEAFFGQGTRLTVV.

The chain uses TRBV20-1 and TRBJ1-5; no reliable D call. V was trimmed by 3 bases and J by 0 bases, leaving 18 bases between them. In germline, CDR1 is DFQATT, CDR2 SNEGSKA (reference sequence). The CDR3 length is 17 residues. This CDR3 is CSASSPLMLDSNQPQHF. CDR3 coding DNA: TGCAGTGCTAGTTCCCCGTTAATGTTAGATAGCAATCAGCCCCAGCATTTT.

This chain connects TRBV7-9 to TRBJ1-4; 9 bases map to TRBD1. CDR1 is SEHNR and CDR2 is FQNEAQ in the germline V gene (reference sequence). V trimming: 5 bases; J trimming: 0 bases; junction bases outside the gene matches: 4. The CDR3 covers 16 residues. DNA for the CDR3: TGTGCCAGCAGCGGGACAGGGTTTGCAACTAATGAAAAACTGTTTTTT. Residues: CASSGTGFATNEKLFF. The whole variable domain, filled in from reference TRBV7-9 and TRBJ1-4, reads DTGVSQNPRHKITKRGQNVTFRCDPISEHNRLYWYRQTLGQGPEFLTYFQNEAQLEKSRLLSDRFSAERPKGSFSTLEIQRTEQGDSAMYLCASSGTGFATNEKLFFGSGTQLSVL.

The gene calls are TRBV29-1 and TRBJ1-2; possible D gene TRBD1, 6 bases. This CDR3 region has 13 residues. The V and J ends lost 4 bases and 8 bases respectively, with 17 bases between them. The germline V gene encodes CDR1 SQVTM and CDR2 ANQGSEA. The CDR3 reads CSVGHGGGNGYTF. In DNA form, the CDR3 reads TGCAGCGTTGGTCATGGTGGGGGCAACGGCTACACCTTC.

The chain employs TRBV18 and TRBJ1-2, with 10 positions matching TRBD1. Per the germline V gene, CDR1 is KGHSH and CDR2 is LQKENI. With V trimmed by 5 bases and J by 10 bases, 10 bases remained unmatched. The CDR3 length is 14 residues. CDR3: CASSRKTGGEDYTF. As DNA, the CDR3 is TGTGCCAGCTCAAGAAAGACAGGGGGCGAAGACTACACCTTC.

The J gene is TRBJ2-3, the V gene TRBV6-1; D ambiguous. The V end was cut by 2 bases, the J end by 1 base, with 10 bases between. Germline values: CDR1 MNHNS, CDR2 SASEGT. The CDR3 runs 15 residues. CDR3 sequence reads: CASSETRIGTDTQYF. The DNA for the CDR3 is TGTGCCAGCAGTGAAACGAGAATCGGCACAGATACGCAGTATTTT.

The chain is built from TRBV2 and TRBJ2-5, with D perhaps TRBD1 (5 bases). The CDR3 has 15 amino acids. Between the trimmed V and J ends, which lost 0 bases and 5 bases, there was a span of 13 bases. CDR1 and CDR2 (germline): SNHLY, FYNNEI. The CDR3 nucleotides read TGTGCCAGCAGTGAAGCCGGCAGGGCGGTCGAGACCCAGTACTTC. This gives the protein CASSEAGRAVETQYF.

This sequence joins TRBV4-1 and TRBJ1-6; D is perhaps TRBD1 (5 bases). CDR1 and CDR2 from the germline V gene are MGHRA and YSYEKL. This CDR3 is built from 14 residues. V lost 0 bases and J lost 7, with 7 bases in between. CDR3 sequence reads: CASSQDRGNSPLHF. CDR3 nucleotides: TGCGCCAGCAGCCAAGATCGGGGGAATTCACCCCTCCACTTT.

The chain combines TRBV6-5 with TRBJ2-2; possible D gene TRBD1, 5 bases. The CDR3 is made up of 14 amino acids. From germline, CDR1 is MNHEY and CDR2 SVGAGI. Between the trimmed V and J ends, which lost 4 bases and 7 bases, there was a span of 13 bases. CDR3 loop: CASSSVLGLGELFF. The DNA for the CDR3 is TGTGCCAGCAGTTCCGTTCTGGGGCTCGGGGAGCTGTTTTTT.

The chain combines TRBV6-5 with TRBJ2-2; D remains ambiguous. The CDR3 length is 16 residues. Trimming took off 0 bases at V and 1 base at J, with 9 bases between the two ends. Germline CDR1 reads MNHEY; CDR2 reads SVGAGI. Here the CDR3 reads CASSYSTTGNTGELFF. CDR3 sequence (DNA): TGTGCCAGCAGTTACTCCACCACCGGGAACACCGGGGAGCTGTTTTTT.

The chain combines TRBV21-1 with TRBJ1-4; TRBD1, the table's D call, was not compared with the DNA. TRBV21-1 is classified as a pseudogene. This CDR3 spans 14 amino acids. The CDR3 reads CASIPGQINEKLFF. The CDR3 bases are TGTGCCAGCATCCCGGGACAGATAAATGAAAAACTGTTTTTT.

The J gene is TRBJ2-7, the V gene TRBV11-2, with D perhaps TRBD2 (5 bases). The length of the CDR3 is 12 residues. The ends were cut back, 2 bases at V and 4 bases at J, with 6 bases in the middle. Germline CDR1 and CDR2: SGHAT and FQNNGV. The CDR3 nucleotides read TGTGCCAGCAGCTTAAGAGGGTACGAGCAGTACTTC. Protein: CASSLRGYEQYF.

The rearrangement links TRBV29-1 to TRBJ2-7, with 7 positions matching TRBD1. V lost 7 bases to trimming and J lost 2 bases; unmatched junction nucleotides: 8. Per germline, CDR1 SQVTM and CDR2 ANQGSEA. The CDR3 loop spans 13 amino acids. The CDR3 loop is CSGGTATPYEQYF. DNA of the CDR3: TGCAGCGGGGGGACAGCGACCCCCTACGAGCAGTACTTC.

V is TRBV6-2 or TRBV6-3 and J is TRBJ2-3; tentative D call: TRBD2 (5 bases). From germline, CDR1 is MNHEY and CDR2 SVGEGT. The CDR3 is made up of 15 amino acids. The V end lost 0 bases, the J end lost 2 bases, and 9 bases lay between the germline ends. CDR3 sequence: CASSYSPADTDTQYF. The CDR3 DNA sequence: TGTGCCAGCAGTTACTCCCCAGCGGACACAGATACGCAGTATTTT.

The rearrangement uses TRBV19 and TRBJ1-1; 8 bases are shared with TRBD1. V trimming: 5 bases; J trimming: 5 bases; junction bases outside the gene matches: 4. The V gene's germline CDR1 is LNHDA and CDR2 SQIVND (reference sequence). This CDR3 is 13 amino acids long. In DNA form, the CDR3 reads TGTGCCAGTAGTGACAGGGGCTGGACTGAAGCTTTCTTT. Its protein is CASSDRGWTEAFF. Combining the CDR3 with reference TRBV19 and TRBJ1-1 gives the whole variable domain DGGITQSPKYLFRKEGQNVTLSCEQNLNHDAMYWYRQDPGQGLRLIYYSQIVNDFQKGDIAEGYSVSREKKESFPLTVTSAQKNPTAFYLCASSDRGWTEAFFGQGTRLTVV.

This clone was recorded once. The chain links TRBV28 to TRBJ2-7; 12 bases are shared with TRBD2. V was pared by 4 bases and J by 4 bases, with 8 bases of the junction left unmatched. There are 16 residues in the CDR3. CDR1 and CDR2 (germline): MDHEN, SYDVKM. CDR3 protein: CASSSRLAGDLYEQYF. CDR3 bases: TGTGCCAGCAGTTCCAGACTAGCGGGAGATCTTTACGAGCAGTACTTC.

This clone was found a few times. Just one base apart from a much larger clone, this may be a read error. Other DNA sequences of this sample code for an identical CDR3. The chain uses TRBV5-5 and TRBJ2-3; TRBD2 matches at 9 bases. The CDR3 has 16 amino acids. Trimming removed 10 bases from V and 14 bases from J; junction bases left unmatched: 26. Germline CDR1 reads SGHKS; CDR2 reads YYEKEE (reference sequence). The CDR3 DNA follows: TGTGCCCGCCGCTTGGGCGGGGGCGGGAGGGCCCTCCCTGGGTATTTT. Translation gives CARRLGGGGRALPGYF.

This sequence joins TRBV5-1 and TRBJ2-1; TRBD2 matches 11 bases. This CDR3 is built from 15 residues. From germline, CDR1 is SGHRS and CDR2 YFSETQ. After removal of 4 bases from V and 7 bases from J, the junction contained 7 bases not matched to a gene. CDR3 DNA sequence: TGCGCCAGCAGCGCGGTGGCTAGCGGGAGGAATGAGCAGTTCTTC. It yields the protein CASSAVASGRNEQFF.

About this clone: The same CDR3 arises from other DNA sequences in this sample as well. The chain uses TRBV10-3 and TRBJ1-1; D perhaps matches TRBD1 (5 bases). Germline assignment: CDR1 ENHRY and CDR2 SYGVKD. CDR3 length: 14 amino acids. Trimming removed 2 bases at V and 4 bases at J, with 11 bases between. The CDR3, as DNA: TGTGCCATCAGTGAGACAGGTTTTGGCACTGAAGCTTTCTTT. Translating it yields CAISETGFGTEAFF.

This chain uses TRBV6-1 with TRBJ1-1, with 8 nucleotides matching TRBD1. The CDR3 is 17 residues long. The V gene's germline CDR1 is MNHNS and CDR2 SASEGT. Trimming cost V 3 bases and J 3 bases; bases outside gene matches: 12. DNA of the CDR3: TGTGCCAGCAGTGATGGGGGGCAGGGGGCGGCGGACACTGAAGCTTTCTTT. Its translation: CASSDGGQGAADTEAFF.

The chain's CDR3 is CASTKGQGGGGNQPQHF. DNA for the CDR3: TGTGCCAGCACCAAGGGACAGGGGGGGGGCGGCAATCAGCCCCAGCATTTT. The chain employs TRBV2 and TRBJ1-5; 11 nucleotides agree with TRBD1. V lost 7 bases, J lost 2 bases, and 10 bases stayed unmatched. Germline V gives CDR1 SNHLY, CDR2 FYNNEI. This CDR3 spans 17 amino acids.